This T cell receptor beta chain is from a study of molecular identifiers for immune sequencing clone quantification. Using its own MiXCR run on the PCR reads, TCRdb lists one record per CDR3 protein. The sample has 85,000 to 100,000 distinct CDR3 sequences; roughly a quarter are singletons. Trimming removed 7 bases at V and 9 bases at J, with 16 bases between. CDR3 length: 13 amino acids. The sequenced sample consisted of naive CD8+ T cells from blood, with Jurkat cell RNA spiked in. The subset denotes: FACS-sorted CD8+CD4-CCR7+CD45RA+ naive T cells. The TCR comes from a human donor in good health. Some libraries in this study had Jurkat cell RNA spiked in. This chain joins TRBV12-3 or TRBV12-4 and TRBJ2-1, with no clear D. CDR3 in DNA: TGTGCCAGCACCTCCGGGTCCCATGGTGAGCAGTTCTTC. Translation: CASTSGSHGEQFF.